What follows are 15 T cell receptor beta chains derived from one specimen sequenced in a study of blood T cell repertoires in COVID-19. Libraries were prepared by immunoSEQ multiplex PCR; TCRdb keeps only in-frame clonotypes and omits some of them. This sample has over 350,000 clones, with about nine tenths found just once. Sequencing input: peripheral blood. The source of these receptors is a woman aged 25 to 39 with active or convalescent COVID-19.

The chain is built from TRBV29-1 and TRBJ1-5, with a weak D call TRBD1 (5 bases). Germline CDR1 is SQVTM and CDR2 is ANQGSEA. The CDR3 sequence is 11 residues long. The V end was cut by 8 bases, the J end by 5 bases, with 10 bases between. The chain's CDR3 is CSPRVHQPQHF. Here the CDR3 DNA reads TGCAGCCCCAGGGTTCATCAGCCCCAGCATTTT. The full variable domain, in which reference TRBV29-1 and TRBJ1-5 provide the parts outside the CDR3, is SAVISQKPSRDICQRGTSLTIQCQVDSQVTMMFWYRQQPGQSLTLIATANQGSEATYESGFVIDKFPISRPNLTFSTLTVSNMSPEDSSIYLCSPRVHQPQHFGDGTRLSIL.

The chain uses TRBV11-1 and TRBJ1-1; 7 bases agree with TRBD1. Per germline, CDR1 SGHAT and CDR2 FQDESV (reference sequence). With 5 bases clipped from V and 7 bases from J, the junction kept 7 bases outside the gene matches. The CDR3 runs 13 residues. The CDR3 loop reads CASSPDRSNEAFF. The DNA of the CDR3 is TGTGCCAGCAGCCCGGACAGGAGTAATGAAGCTTTCTTT.

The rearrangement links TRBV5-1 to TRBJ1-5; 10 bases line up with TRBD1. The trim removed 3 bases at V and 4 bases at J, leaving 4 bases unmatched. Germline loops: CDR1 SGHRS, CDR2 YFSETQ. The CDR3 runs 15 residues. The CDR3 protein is CASSSGTGENQPQHF. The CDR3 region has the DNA TGCGCCAGCAGCTCCGGGACAGGGGAAAATCAGCCCCAGCATTTT.

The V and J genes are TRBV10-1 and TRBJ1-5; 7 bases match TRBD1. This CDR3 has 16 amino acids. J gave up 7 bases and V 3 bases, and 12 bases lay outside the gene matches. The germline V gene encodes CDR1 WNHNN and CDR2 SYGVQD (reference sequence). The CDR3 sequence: CASSDSIGGSGQPQHF. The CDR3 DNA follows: TGCGCCAGCAGTGACTCGATAGGGGGCTCGGGGCAGCCCCAGCATTTT.

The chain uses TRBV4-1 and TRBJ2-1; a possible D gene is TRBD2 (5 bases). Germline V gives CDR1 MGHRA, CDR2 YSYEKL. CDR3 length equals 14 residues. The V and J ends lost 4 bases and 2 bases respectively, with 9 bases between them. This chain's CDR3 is CASSLSGTYNEQFF. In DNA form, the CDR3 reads TGCGCCAGCAGCCTGTCCGGGACCTACAATGAGCAGTTCTTC.

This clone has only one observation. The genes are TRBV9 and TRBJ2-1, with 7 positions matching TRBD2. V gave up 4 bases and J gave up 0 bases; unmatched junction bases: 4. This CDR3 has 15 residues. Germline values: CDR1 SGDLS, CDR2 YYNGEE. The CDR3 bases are TGTGCCAGCAGCCCAACTAGCGTCTCCTACAATGAGCAGTTCTTC. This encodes CASSPTSVSYNEQFF. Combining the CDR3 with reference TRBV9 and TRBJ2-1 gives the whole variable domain DSGVTQTPKHLITATGQRVTLRCSPRSGDLSVYWYQQSLDQGLQFLIQYYNGEERAKGNILERFSAQQFPDLHSELNLSSLELGDSALYFCASSPTSVSYNEQFFGPGTRLTVL.

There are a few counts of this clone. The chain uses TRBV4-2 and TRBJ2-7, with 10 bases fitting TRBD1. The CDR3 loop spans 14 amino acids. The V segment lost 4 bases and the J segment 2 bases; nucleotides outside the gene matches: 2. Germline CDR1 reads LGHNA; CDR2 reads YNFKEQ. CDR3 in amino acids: CASSPGQGTYEQYF. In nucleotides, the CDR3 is TGTGCCAGCAGCCCGGGACAGGGGACCTACGAGCAGTACTTC.

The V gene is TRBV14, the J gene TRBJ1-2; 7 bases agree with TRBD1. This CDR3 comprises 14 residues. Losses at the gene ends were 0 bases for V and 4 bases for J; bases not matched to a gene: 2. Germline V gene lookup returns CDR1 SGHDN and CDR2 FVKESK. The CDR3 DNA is TGTGCCAGCAGCCAAGACGAGGGGGCCTATGGCTACACCTTC. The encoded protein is CASSQDEGAYGYTF.

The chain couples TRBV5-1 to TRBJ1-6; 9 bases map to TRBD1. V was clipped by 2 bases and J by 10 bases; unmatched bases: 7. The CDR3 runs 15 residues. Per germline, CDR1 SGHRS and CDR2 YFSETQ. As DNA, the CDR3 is TGCGCCAGCAGCTTTTCCCGGACAGGGGACTCACCCCTCCACTTT. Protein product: CASSFSRTGDSPLHF.

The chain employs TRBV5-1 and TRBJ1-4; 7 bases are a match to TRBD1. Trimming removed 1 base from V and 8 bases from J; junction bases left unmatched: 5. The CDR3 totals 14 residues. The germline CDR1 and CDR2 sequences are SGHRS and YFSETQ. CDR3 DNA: TGCGCCAGCAGCTTGTCGGGACAGAACGAAAAACTGTTTTTT. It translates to CASSLSGQNEKLFF. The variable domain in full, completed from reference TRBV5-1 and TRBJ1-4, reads KAGVTQTPRYLIKTRGQQVTLSCSPISGHRSVSWYQQTPGQGLQFLFEYFSETQRNKGNFPGRFSGRQFSNSRSEMNVSTLELGDSALYLCASSLSGQNEKLFFGSGTQLSVL.

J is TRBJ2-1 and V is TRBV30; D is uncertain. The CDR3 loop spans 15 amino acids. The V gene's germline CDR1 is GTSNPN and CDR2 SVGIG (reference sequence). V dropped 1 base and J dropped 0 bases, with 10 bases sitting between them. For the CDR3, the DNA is TGTGCCTGGAGTGAAGAGAATAGCTCCTACAATGAGCAGTTCTTC. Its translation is CAWSEENSSYNEQFF.

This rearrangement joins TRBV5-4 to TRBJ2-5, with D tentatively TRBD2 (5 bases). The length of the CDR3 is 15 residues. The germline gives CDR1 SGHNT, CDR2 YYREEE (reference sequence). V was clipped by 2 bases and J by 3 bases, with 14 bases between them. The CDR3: CASSFLSGNEETQYF. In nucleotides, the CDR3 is TGTGCCAGCAGCTTTCTTTCGGGAAACGAAGAGACCCAGTACTTC.

The CDR3 nucleotides are TGTGCCAGCAGCTATCAACAGGGCTTGAACACTGAAGCTTTCTTT. This codes for CASSYQQGLNTEAFF. The J gene is TRBJ1-1, the V gene TRBV13; D might be TRBD1 (6 bases). The V gene lost 4 bases and the J gene lost 0 bases, with 12 bases spanning the gap. The CDR3 is made up of 15 amino acids. Per germline, CDR1 PRHDT and CDR2 FYEKMQ (reference sequence).

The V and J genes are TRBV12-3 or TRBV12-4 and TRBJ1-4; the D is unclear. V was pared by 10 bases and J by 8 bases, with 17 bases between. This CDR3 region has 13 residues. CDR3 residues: CATKGGSGEKLFF. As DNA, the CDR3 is TGTGCCACCAAGGGCGGAAGCGGCGAAAAACTGTTTTTT.

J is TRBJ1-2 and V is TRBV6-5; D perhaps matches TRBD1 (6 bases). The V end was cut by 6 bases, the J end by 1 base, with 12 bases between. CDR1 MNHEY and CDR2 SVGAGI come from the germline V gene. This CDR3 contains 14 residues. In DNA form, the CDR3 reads TGTGCCAGCAGCACAGGGATAAATAACTATGGCTACACCTTC. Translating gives CASSTGINNYGYTF.